Presented here are 15 T cell receptor beta chains from one specimen sequenced in a study of shared clonotypes between healthy human individuals. The protocol was immunoSEQ multiplex PCR, while the TCRdb copy is restricted to in-frame clones and leaves out a portion. The repertoire holds around 2,000,000 clones, roughly 96% seen once, with more than 0.1% in the top ten. The sequenced material came from naive CD4+ T cells sorted from blood. Subset here: CD45RA+ positively selected. These receptors were collected from a man between 18 and 35 years old in good health.

This clone was seen once. The CDR3, as DNA: TGTGCCAGCAGCCCGAAGGGCACTATAACTGAGACCCAGTACTTC. It yields the protein CASSPKGTITETQYF. The rearrangement links TRBV11-2 to TRBJ2-5, with no clear D. This CDR3 spans 15 amino acids. Germline CDR1 is SGHAT and CDR2 is FQNNGV. V dropped 5 bases and J dropped 5 bases, with 18 bases sitting between them. Filled out from reference TRBV11-2 and TRBJ2-5, the complete variable domain reads EAGVAQSPRYKIIEKRQSVAFWCNPISGHATLYWYQQILGQGPKLLIQFQNNGVVDDSQLPKDRFSAERLKGVDSTLKIQPAKLEDSAVYLCASSPKGTITETQYFGPGTRLLVL.

The genes are TRBV28 and TRBJ1-3; tentatively, D is TRBD1 (6 bases). The V end lost 6 bases, the J end lost 4 bases, and 22 bases lay between the germline ends. The CDR3 has 17 residues. Germline values: CDR1 MDHEN, CDR2 SYDVKM. CDR3 sequence: CASSQVPQGQWGNTIYF. The CDR3 DNA reads TGTGCCAGCAGCCAAGTACCACAGGGTCAATGGGGAAACACCATATATTTT. The whole variable domain, filled in from reference TRBV28 and TRBJ1-3, reads DVKVTQSSRYLVKRTGEKVFLECVQDMDHENMFWYRQDPGLGLRLIYFSYDVKMKEKGDIPEGYSVSREKKERFSLILESASTNQTSMYLCASSQVPQGQWGNTIYFGEGSWLTVV.

This chain joins TRBV7-9 and TRBJ1-6; 7 positions match TRBD1. Trimming cost V 2 bases and J 10 bases; bases outside gene matches: 5. Germline V CDR1 and CDR2: SEHNR, FQNEAQ (reference sequence). There are 14 residues in the CDR3. The CDR3 reads CASSLSGGGSPLHF. For the CDR3, the DNA is TGTGCCAGCAGCTTATCAGGGGGGGGATCACCCCTCCACTTT.

The V gene is TRBV7-9, the J gene TRBJ1-2, with a possible D match to TRBD1 (6 bases). Trimming took 5 bases from V and 5 from J, leaving 9 bases between them. Germline V gene sequence: CDR1 SEHNR, CDR2 FQNEAQ (reference sequence). The CDR3 contains 12 residues. The CDR3: CASSPGAYGYTF. The DNA of the CDR3 is TGTGCCAGCAGCCCAGGGGCATATGGCTACACCTTC.

This clone has just one count. The rearrangement joins TRBV19 to TRBJ2-5, with D unresolved. CDR3 length equals 11 residues. Per germline, CDR1 LNHDA and CDR2 SQIVND (reference sequence). V gave up 0 bases and J gave up 6 bases, with 2 bases separating them. The CDR3: CASSIDKTQYF. The CDR3 DNA is TGTGCCAGTAGTATAGATAAGACCCAGTACTTC.

J is TRBJ1-2 and V is TRBV30; the D is unclear. Germline V gene lookup returns CDR1 GTSNPN and CDR2 SVGIG (reference sequence). CDR3 size: 12 residues. V was cut by 0 bases and J by 7 bases, with 9 bases left in between. DNA for the CDR3: TGTGCCTGGAGTGTGACCCCGGGTGGCTACACCTTC. It yields the protein CAWSVTPGGYTF.

The V call is TRBV12-5, the J call TRBJ2-5; D might be TRBD1 (6 bases). Germline V lookup: CDR1 LGHNT, CDR2 FRNRAP. This CDR3 is built from 14 residues. Deletions cut 4 bases from V and 4 bases from J, with 13 bases between. The CDR3 loop is CASGSWGRIETQYF. The CDR3 bases are TGTGCTAGTGGTTCGTGGGGGCGGATAGAGACCCAGTACTTC. Based on the CDR3 plus reference TRBV12-5 and TRBJ2-5, the full variable domain is DARVTQTPRHKVTEMGQEVTMRCQPILGHNTVFWYRQTMMQGLELLAYFRNRAPLDDSGMPKDRFSAEMPDATLATLKIQPSEPRDSAVYFCASGSWGRIETQYFGPGTRLLVL.

Concerning this clone itself: The same CDR3 arises from other DNA sequences in this sample as well. The rearrangement uses TRBV5-1 and TRBJ1-2, with 9 nucleotides matching TRBD1. The CDR3 has 13 residues. Germline CDR1 is SGHRS and CDR2 is YFSETQ. Trimming took 4 bases from V and 6 from J; bases not matched to a gene: 4. Here the CDR3 DNA reads TGCGCCAGCAGCCAGGGACAGGGCAATGGCTACACCTTC. Translating it yields CASSQGQGNGYTF.

The rearrangement links TRBV5-1 to TRBJ2-3, with a weak D call TRBD1 (6 bases). The germline V and J ends were trimmed by 7 bases and 4 bases, with 16 bases remaining between them. The germline V gene encodes CDR1 SGHRS and CDR2 YFSETQ. The CDR3 runs 14 residues. In nucleotides, the CDR3 is TGCGCCAGCCAACAGGGTACGCTTGCAGATACGCAGTATTTT. It specifies CASQQGTLADTQYF. Full variable domain (outside the CDR3, taken from reference TRBV5-1 and TRBJ2-3): KAGVTQTPRYLIKTRGQQVTLSCSPISGHRSVSWYQQTPGQGLQFLFEYFSETQRNKGNFPGRFSGRQFSNSRSEMNVSTLELGDSALYLCASQQGTLADTQYFGPGTRLTVL.

Turning to this clone: This sample includes further DNA sequences coding for the same CDR3. The J gene is TRBJ2-7, the V gene TRBV9; 13 bases match TRBD2. V shed 4 bases and J 3 bases; nucleotides not matched to a gene: 4. This CDR3 is built from 15 residues. CDR1 and CDR2 from the germline V gene are SGDLS and YYNGEE. The CDR3 protein is CASSPRTSGSYEQYF. CDR3 in DNA: TGTGCCAGCAGCCCACGGACTAGCGGGAGCTACGAGCAGTACTTC.

The V call is TRBV5-1, the J call TRBJ2-1; no reliable D call. The CDR3 totals 19 residues. From germline, CDR1 is SGHRS and CDR2 YFSETQ. Trimming left V 4 bases short and J 4 bases short, with 27 bases between. The CDR3 region has the DNA TGCGCCAGCAGCCCCGGATTAGACGTCCGAGCGCGATTTTACAATGAGCAGTTCTTC. This sequence encodes CASSPGLDVRARFYNEQFF.

The chain is built from TRBV5-1 and TRBJ2-7, with D possibly matching TRBD2 (5 bases). V was trimmed by 2 bases and J by 0 bases, leaving 12 bases between them. Looked up from germline, CDR1 is SGHRS and CDR2 is YFSETQ. The CDR3 extends over 15 amino acids. The CDR3 region has the DNA TGCGCCAGCAGCTTTCTCCGGGAAGTCTCCTACGAGCAGTACTTC. It specifies CASSFLREVSYEQYF.

With regard to this clone: A much larger clone differs by one base, so this may be a read error. Other DNA sequences in this specimen translate into the identical CDR3. The V call is TRBV19, the J call TRBJ2-7, with D maybe TRBD1 (8 bases). The V gene lost 5 bases and the J gene lost 7 bases, with 21 bases spanning the gap. Germline-derived CDR1 and CDR2 are LNHDA and SQIVND (reference sequence). The CDR3 has 15 amino acids. CDR3 nucleotides: TGTGCCAGTAGTCGCGGACAGGGAGGGTACTATGAGCAGTACTTC. Its protein is CASSRGQGGYYEQYF.

This clone was observed a single time. This chain uses TRBV30 with TRBJ1-2; TRBD1 matches 7 bases. Germline V CDR1 and CDR2: GTSNPN, SVGIG (reference sequence). V gave up 5 bases and J gave up 3 bases; unmatched junction bases: 12. This CDR3 has 15 amino acids. The CDR3 sequence: CAWGKTGKAHYGYTF. CDR3 bases: TGTGCCTGGGGTAAGACAGGGAAGGCGCACTATGGCTACACCTTC.

The chain links TRBV5-1 to TRBJ2-1; no firm D call. CDR1 and CDR2 (germline): SGHRS, YFSETQ. V gave up 1 base and J gave up 2 bases, with 16 bases separating them. This CDR3 contains 17 residues. Written as DNA, the CDR3 is TGCGCCAGCAGCTTGTATTCTGGACGTACTCCCTACAATGAGCAGTTCTTC. Translated: CASSLYSGRTPYNEQFF.